The rows below give T cell receptor beta chains drawn from one sample of a study of blood T cell repertoires in COVID-19. The repertoire was sequenced with immunoSEQ multiplex PCR; TCRdb's copy has only in-frame clones and lacks some. The sample comprises over 200,000 clones, 85% of which are singletons, and roughly a sixth rests with the top ten. What was sequenced was PBMCs or T cells enriched from blood (not recorded which). These receptors were taken from a man aged 35-49 years who had recovered from COVID-19. Both conserved end residues are part of each CDR3.

J,V,length,CDR3
TRBJ1-1,TRBV6-2/TRBV6-3,13,CASSGAWSTEAFF
TRBJ1-6,TRBV5-6,15,CASSLEQGNNSPLHF
TRBJ2-5,TRBV7-3,15,CASSLGGLAGETQYF
TRBJ2-3,TRBV9,15,CASSVGTSRTDTQYF
TRBJ1-2,TRBV5-1,15,CASSLAPEQNYGYTF
TRBJ2-1,TRBV6-4,14,CASTIGSGRCEQFF
TRBJ2-1,TRBV30,15,CAWSLGQGARNEQFF
TRBJ2-7,TRBV18,13,CASSQIQDDEQYF
TRBJ1-5,TRBV13,17,CASSLTMTGRSNQPQHF
TRBJ2-1,TRBV11-1,16,CASSVNSGLSYNEQFF